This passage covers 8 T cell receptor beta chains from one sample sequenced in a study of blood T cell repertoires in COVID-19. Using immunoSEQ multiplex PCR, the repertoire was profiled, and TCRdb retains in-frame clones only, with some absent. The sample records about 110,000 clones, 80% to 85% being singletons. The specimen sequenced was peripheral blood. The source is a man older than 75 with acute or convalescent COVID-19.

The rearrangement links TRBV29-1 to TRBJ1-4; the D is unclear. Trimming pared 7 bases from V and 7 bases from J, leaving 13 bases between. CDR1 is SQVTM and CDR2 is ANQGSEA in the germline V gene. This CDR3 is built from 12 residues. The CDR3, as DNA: TGCAGCGCGGTAGAACGAGGTGAAAAACTGTTTTTT. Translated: CSAVERGEKLFF. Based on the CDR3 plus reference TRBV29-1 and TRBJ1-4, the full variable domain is SAVISQKPSRDICQRGTSLTIQCQVDSQVTMMFWYRQQPGQSLTLIATANQGSEATYESGFVIDKFPISRPNLTFSTLTVSNMSPEDSSIYLCSAVERGEKLFFGSGTQLSVL.

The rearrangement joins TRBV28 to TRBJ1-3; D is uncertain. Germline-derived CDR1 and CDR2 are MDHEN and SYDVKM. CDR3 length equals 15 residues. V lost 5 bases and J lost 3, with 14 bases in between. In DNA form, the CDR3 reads TGTGCCAGCAGTCTGACTGCTGCCTTTGGAAACACCATATATTTT. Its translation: CASSLTAAFGNTIYF. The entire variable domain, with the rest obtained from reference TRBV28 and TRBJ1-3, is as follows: DVKVTQSSRYLVKRTGEKVFLECVQDMDHENMFWYRQDPGLGLRLIYFSYDVKMKEKGDIPEGYSVSREKKERFSLILESASTNQTSMYLCASSLTAAFGNTIYFGEGSWLTVV.

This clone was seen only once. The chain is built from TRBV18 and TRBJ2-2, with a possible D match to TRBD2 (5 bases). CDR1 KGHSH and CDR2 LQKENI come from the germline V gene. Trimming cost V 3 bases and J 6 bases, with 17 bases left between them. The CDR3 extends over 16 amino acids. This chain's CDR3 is CASSPSRGSPAGELFF. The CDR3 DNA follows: TGTGCCAGCTCACCTTCTAGAGGGAGTCCGGCCGGGGAGCTGTTTTTT.

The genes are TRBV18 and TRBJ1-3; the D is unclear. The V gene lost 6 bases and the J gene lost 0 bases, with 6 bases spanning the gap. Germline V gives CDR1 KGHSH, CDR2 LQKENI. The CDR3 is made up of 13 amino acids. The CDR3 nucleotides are TGTGCCAGCTCGGAGCTCTCTGGAAACACCATATATTTT. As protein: CASSELSGNTIYF.

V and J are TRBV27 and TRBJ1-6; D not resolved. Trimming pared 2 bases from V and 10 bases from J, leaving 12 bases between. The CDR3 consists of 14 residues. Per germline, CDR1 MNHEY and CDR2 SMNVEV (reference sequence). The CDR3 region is CASSLRVFGSPLHF. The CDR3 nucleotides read TGTGCCAGCAGTTTACGAGTCTTCGGGTCACCCCTCCACTTT.

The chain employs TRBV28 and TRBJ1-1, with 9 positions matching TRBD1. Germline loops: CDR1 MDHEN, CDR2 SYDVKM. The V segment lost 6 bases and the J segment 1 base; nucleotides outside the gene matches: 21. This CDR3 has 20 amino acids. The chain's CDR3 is CASRSPAGQGKGQANTEAFF. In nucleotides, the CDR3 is TGTGCCAGCAGATCTCCCGCGGGACAGGGAAAGGGGCAGGCGAACACTGAAGCTTTCTTT.

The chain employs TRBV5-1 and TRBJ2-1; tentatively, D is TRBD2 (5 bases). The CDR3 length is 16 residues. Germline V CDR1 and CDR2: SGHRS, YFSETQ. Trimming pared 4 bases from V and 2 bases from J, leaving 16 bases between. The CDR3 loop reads CASSRLEGSAYNEQFF. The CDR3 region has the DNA TGCGCCAGCAGCCGGCTTGAGGGAAGTGCCTACAATGAGCAGTTCTTC.

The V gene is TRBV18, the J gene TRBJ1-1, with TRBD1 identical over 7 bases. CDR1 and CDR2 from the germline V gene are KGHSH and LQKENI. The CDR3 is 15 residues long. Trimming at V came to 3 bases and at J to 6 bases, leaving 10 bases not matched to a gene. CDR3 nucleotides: TGTGCCAGCTCACCTCCGACAGGGAGATCGTCTGAAGCTTTCTTT. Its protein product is CASSPPTGRSSEAFF.